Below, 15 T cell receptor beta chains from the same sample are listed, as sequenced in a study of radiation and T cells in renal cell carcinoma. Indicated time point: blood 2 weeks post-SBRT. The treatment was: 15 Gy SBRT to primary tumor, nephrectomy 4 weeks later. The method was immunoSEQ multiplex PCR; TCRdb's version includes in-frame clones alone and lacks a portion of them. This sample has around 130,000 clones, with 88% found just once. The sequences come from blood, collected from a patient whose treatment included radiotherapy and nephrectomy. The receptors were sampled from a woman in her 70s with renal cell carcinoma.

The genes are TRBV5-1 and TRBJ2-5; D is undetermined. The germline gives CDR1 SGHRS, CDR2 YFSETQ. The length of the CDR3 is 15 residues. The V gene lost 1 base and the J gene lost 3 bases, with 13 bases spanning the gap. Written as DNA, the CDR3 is TGCGCCAGCAGCTTGTCGGGCTCTCCTAAAGAGACCCAGTACTTC. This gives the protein CASSLSGSPKETQYF.

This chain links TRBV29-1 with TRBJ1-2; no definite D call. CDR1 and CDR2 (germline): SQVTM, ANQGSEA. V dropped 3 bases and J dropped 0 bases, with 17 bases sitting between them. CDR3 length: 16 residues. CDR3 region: CSVERYGRPANYGYTF. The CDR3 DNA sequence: TGCAGCGTTGAGAGGTACGGGCGCCCCGCTAACTATGGCTACACCTTC.

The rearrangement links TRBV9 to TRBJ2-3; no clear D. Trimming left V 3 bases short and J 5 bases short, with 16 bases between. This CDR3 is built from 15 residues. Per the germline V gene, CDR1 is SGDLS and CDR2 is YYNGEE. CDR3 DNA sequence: TGTGCCAGCAGCGCCCTCTCTGGGTACGGAGATACGCAGTATTTT. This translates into CASSALSGYGDTQYF.

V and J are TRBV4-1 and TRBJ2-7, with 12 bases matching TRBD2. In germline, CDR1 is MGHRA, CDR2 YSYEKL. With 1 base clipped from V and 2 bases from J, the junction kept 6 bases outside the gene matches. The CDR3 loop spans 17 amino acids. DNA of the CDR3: TGCGCCAGCAGCCAAGGTGGACTAGCGGGGCGTACCTACGAGCAGTACTTC. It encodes CASSQGGLAGRTYEQYF.

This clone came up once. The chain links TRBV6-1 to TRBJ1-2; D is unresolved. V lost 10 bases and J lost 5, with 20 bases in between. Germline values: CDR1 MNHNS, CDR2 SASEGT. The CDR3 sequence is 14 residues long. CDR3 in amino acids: CAIPGPDPLYGYTF. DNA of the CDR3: TGTGCCATTCCCGGCCCCGATCCTTTATATGGCTACACCTTC.

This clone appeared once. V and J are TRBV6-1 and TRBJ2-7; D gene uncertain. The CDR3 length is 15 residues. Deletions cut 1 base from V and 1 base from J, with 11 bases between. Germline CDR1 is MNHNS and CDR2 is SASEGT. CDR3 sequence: CASSEVNRSSYEQYF. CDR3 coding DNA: TGTGCCAGCAGTGAAGTGAACCGGAGTTCCTACGAGCAGTACTTC.

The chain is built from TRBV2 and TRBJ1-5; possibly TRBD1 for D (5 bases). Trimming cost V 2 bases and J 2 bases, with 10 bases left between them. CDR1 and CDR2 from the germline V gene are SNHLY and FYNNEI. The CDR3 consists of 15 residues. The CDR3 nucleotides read TGTGCCAGCAGTGAAACACCGGGGGGCAATCAGCCCCAGCATTTT. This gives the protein CASSETPGGNQPQHF.

The DNA of the CDR3 is TGTGCCAGTAGCTTACTAGCGGGGGCCACAGATACGCAGTATTTT. Protein: CASSLLAGATDTQYF. The chain joins TRBV19 to TRBJ2-3; TRBD2 agrees at 11 bases. The V segment lost 6 bases and the J segment 2 bases; nucleotides outside the gene matches: 4. Germline CDR1 and CDR2: LNHDA and SQIVND (reference sequence). The length of the CDR3 is 15 residues.

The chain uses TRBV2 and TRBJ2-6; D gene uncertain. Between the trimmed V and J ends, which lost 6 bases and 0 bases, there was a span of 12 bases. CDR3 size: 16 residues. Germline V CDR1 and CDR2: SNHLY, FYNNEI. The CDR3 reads CASRSHSASGANVLTF. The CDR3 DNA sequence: TGTGCCAGCAGATCTCACAGCGCCTCTGGGGCCAACGTCCTGACTTTC.

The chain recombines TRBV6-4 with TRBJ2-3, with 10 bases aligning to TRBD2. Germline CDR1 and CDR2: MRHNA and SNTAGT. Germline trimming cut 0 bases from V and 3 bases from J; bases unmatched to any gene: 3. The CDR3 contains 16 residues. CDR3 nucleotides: TGTGCCAGCAGTGACTCAGCGGGGGGGCCGACAGATACGCAGTATTTT. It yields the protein CASSDSAGGPTDTQYF.

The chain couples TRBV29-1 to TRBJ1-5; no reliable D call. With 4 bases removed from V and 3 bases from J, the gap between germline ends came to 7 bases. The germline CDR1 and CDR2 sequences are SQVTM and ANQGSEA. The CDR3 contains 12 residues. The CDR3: CSVGGNNQPQHF. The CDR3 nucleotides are TGCAGCGTTGGGGGAAACAATCAGCCCCAGCATTTT. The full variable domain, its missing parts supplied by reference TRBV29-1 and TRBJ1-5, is SAVISQKPSRDICQRGTSLTIQCQVDSQVTMMFWYRQQPGQSLTLIATANQGSEATYESGFVIDKFPISRPNLTFSTLTVSNMSPEDSSIYLCSVGGNNQPQHFGDGTRLSIL.

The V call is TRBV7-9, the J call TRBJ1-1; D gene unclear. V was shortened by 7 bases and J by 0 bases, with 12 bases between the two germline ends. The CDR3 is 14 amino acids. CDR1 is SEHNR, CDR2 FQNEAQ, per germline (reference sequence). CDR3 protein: CASTPMRVNTEAFF. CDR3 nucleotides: TGTGCCAGCACCCCGATGCGGGTGAACACTGAAGCTTTCTTT.

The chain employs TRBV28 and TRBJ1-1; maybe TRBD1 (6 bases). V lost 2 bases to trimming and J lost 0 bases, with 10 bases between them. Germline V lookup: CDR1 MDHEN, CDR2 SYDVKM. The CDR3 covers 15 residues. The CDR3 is CASSLGGFMNTEAFF. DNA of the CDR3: TGTGCCAGCAGTTTAGGGGGCTTCATGAACACTGAAGCTTTCTTT.

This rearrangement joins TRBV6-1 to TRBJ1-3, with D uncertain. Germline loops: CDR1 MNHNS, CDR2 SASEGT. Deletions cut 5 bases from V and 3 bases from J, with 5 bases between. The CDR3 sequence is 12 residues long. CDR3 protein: CASSPVGNTIYF. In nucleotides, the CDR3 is TGTGCCAGCAGTCCGGTTGGAAACACCATATATTTT.

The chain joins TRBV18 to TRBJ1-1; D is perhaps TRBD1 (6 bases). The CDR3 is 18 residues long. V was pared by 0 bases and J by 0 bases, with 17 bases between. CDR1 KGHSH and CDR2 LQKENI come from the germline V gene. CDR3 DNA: TGTGCCAGCTCACCACCTCGTTCAGGACAGATCATGAACACTGAAGCTTTCTTT. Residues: CASSPPRSGQIMNTEAFF.